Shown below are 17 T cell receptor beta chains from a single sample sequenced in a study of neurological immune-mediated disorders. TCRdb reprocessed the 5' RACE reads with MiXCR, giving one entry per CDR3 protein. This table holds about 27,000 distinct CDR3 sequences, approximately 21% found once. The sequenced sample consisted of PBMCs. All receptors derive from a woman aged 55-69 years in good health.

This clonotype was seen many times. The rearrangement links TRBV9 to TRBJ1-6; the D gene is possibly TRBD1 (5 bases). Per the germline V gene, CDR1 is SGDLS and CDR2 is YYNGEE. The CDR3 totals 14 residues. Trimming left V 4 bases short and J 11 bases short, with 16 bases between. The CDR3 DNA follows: TGTGCCAGCAGCACCCCGGGGGATGGGACACCCCTCCACTTT. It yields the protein CASSTPGDGTPLHF.

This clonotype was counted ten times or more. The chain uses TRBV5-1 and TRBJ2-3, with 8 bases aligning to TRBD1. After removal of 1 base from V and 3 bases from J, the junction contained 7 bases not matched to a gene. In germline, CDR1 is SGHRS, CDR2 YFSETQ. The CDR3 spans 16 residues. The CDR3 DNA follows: TGCGCCAGCAGCTTGCAGGGGACAGGTGTAACAGATACGCAGTATTTT. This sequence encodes CASSLQGTGVTDTQYF.

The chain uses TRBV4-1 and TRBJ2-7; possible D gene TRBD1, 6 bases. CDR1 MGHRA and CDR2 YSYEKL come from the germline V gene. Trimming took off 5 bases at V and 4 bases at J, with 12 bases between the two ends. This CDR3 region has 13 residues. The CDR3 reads CASSSQGSYEQYF. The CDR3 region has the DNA TGCGCCAGCAGCAGTCAGGGGTCTTACGAGCAGTACTTC.

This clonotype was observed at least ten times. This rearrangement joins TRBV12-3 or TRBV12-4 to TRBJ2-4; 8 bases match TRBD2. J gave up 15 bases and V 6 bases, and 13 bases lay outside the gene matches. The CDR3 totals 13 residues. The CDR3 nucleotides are TGTGCCAGCAGCTTTCGTAGCGGGGACGCGAGGTACTTC. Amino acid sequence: CASSFRSGDARYF.

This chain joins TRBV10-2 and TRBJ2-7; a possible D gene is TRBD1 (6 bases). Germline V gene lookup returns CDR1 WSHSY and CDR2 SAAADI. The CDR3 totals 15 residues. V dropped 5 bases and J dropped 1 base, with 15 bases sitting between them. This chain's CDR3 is CASSSGPDRSYEQYF. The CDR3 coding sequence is TGCGCCAGCAGTTCCGGGCCGGACAGATCCTACGAGCAGTACTTC.

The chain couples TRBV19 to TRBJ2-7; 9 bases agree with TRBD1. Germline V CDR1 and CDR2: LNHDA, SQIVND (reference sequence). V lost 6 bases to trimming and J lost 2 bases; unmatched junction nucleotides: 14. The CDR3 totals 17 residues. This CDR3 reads CASRIRASGQGTYEQYF. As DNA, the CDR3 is TGTGCCAGTAGGATACGGGCGTCCGGACAGGGGACCTACGAGCAGTACTTC.

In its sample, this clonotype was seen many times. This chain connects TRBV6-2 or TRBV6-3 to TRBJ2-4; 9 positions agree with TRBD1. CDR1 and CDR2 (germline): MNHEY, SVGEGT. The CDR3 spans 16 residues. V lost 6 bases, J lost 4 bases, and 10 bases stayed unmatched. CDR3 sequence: CASSSTVGTGKNIQYF. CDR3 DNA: TGTGCCAGCAGCTCCACAGTCGGGACAGGGAAAAACATTCAGTACTTC.

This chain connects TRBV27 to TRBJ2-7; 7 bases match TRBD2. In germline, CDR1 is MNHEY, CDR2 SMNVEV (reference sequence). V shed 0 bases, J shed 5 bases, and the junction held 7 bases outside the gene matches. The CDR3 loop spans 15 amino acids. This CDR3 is CASSLSAGGRNEQYF. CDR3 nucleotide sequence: TGTGCCAGCAGTTTATCGGCTGGCGGGAGAAACGAGCAGTACTTC.

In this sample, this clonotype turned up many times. CDR3 DNA sequence: TGCAGCGTTGTGGCACAGGGGCCCCCGTATGGCTACACCTTC. Translating it yields CSVVAQGPPYGYTF. J is TRBJ1-2 and V is TRBV29-1; TRBD1 matches 7 bases. The CDR3 loop spans 14 amino acids. Germline CDR1 and CDR2: SQVTM and ANQGSEA. V was pared by 4 bases and J by 5 bases, with 10 bases of the junction left unmatched.

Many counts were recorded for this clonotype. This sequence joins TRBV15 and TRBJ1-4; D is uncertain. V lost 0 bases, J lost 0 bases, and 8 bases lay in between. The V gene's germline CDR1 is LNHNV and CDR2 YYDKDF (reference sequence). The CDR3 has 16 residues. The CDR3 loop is CATSRDIGATNEKLFF. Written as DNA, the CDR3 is TGTGCCACCAGCAGAGATATCGGTGCAACTAATGAAAAACTGTTTTTT.

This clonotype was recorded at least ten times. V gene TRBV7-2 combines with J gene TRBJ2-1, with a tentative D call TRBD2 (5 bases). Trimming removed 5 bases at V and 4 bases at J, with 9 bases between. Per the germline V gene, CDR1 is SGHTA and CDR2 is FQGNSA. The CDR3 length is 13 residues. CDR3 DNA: TGTGCCAGCAGCCCGGAGGAGTACAATGAGCAGTTCTTC. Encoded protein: CASSPEEYNEQFF.

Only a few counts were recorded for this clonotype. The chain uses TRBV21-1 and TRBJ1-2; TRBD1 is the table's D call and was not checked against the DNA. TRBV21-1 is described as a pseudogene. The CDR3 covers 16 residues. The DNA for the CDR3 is TGTGCCAGCAGCAACCTGGGACAGGGGGCGACTTATGGCTACACCTTC. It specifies CASSNLGQGATYGYTF.

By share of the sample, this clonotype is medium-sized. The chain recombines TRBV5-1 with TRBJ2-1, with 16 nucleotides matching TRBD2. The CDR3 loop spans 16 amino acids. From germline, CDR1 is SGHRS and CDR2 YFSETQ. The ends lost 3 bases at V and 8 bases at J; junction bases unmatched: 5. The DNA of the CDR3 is TGCGCCAGCAGCTCGGGGACTAGCGGGAGGGCTCATGAGCAGTTCTTC. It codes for CASSSGTSGRAHEQFF. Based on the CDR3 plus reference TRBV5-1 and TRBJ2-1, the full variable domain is KAGVTQTPRYLIKTRGQQVTLSCSPISGHRSVSWYQQTPGQGLQFLFEYFSETQRNKGNFPGRFSGRQFSNSRSEMNVSTLELGDSALYLCASSSGTSGRAHEQFFGPGTRLTVL.

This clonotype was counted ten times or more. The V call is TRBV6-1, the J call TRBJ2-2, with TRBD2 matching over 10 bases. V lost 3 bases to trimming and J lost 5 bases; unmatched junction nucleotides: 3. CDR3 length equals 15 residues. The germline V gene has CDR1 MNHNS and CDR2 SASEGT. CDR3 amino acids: CASSDQTSGTGELFF. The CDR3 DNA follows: TGTGCCAGCAGTGATCAGACTAGCGGGACCGGGGAGCTGTTTTTT.

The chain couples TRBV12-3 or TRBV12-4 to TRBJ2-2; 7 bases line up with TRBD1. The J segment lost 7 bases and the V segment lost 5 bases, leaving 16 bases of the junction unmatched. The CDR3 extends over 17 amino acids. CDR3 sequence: CASSRSTGTVSRGELFF. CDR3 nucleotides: TGTGCCAGCAGTCGCTCCACCGGGACAGTTAGCCGCGGGGAGCTGTTTTTT.

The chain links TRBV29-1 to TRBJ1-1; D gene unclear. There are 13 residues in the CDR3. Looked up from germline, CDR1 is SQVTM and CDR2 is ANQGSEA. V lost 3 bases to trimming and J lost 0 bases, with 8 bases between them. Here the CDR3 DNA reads TGCAGCGTTGAGGCCACTATGAACACTGAAGCTTTCTTT. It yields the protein CSVEATMNTEAFF. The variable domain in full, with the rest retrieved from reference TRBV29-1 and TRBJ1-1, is SAVISQKPSRDICQRGTSLTIQCQVDSQVTMMFWYRQQPGQSLTLIATANQGSEATYESGFVIDKFPISRPNLTFSTLTVSNMSPEDSSIYLCSVEATMNTEAFFGQGTRLTVV.

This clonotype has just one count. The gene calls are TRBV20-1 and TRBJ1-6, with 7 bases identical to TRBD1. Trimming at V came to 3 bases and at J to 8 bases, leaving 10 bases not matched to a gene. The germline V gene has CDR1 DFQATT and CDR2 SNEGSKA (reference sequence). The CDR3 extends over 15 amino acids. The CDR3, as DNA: TGCAGTGCTAGTCCGGGACAGTATGGGTATTCACCCCTCCACTTT. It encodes CSASPGQYGYSPLHF.